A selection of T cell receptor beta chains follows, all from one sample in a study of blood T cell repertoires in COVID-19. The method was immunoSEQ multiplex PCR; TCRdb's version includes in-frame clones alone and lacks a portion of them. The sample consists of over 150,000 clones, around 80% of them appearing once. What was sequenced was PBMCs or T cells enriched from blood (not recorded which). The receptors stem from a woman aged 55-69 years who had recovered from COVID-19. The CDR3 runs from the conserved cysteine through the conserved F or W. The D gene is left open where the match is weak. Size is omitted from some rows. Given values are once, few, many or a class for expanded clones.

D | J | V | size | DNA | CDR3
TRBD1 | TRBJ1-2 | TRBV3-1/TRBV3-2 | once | TGTGCCAGCAGCCAAACAGGGGGCTATGGCTACACCTTC | CASSQTGGYGYTF
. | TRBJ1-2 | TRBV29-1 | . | TGCAGCGTTGAAGGATCCAGGGTGTGGGGCTACACCTTC | CSVEGSRVWGYTF
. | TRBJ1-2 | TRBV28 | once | TGTGCCAGCAGCCCCTTAGACTATGGCTACACCTTC | CASSPLDYGYTF
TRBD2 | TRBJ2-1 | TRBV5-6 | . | TGTGCCAGCAGCCCGGGACTAGCGGGGCATGAGCAGTTCTTC | CASSPGLAGHEQFF
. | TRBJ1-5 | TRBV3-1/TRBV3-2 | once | TGTGCCAGCAGCCAAGATCTCACTGATCAGCCCCAGCATTTT | CASSQDLTDQPQHF
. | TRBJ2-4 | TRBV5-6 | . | TGTGCCAGCAGCTTGGGCGGAGCCAAAAACATTCAGTACTTC | CASSLGGAKNIQYF
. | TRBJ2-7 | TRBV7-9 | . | TGTGCCAGCAGCTTACAGACCTACGAGCAGTACTTC | CASSLQTYEQYF
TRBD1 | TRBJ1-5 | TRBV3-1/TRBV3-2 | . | TGTGCCAGCAGCCAAGAGACAGGGAATAGCAATCAGCCCCAGCATTTT | CASSQETGNSNQPQHF
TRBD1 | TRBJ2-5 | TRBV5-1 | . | TGCGCCAGCAGGGACAGGGGACTGTACCAAGAGACCCAGTACTTC | CASRDRGLYQETQYF
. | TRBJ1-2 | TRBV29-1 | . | TGCAGCGTTGTCGTCAGGGCGATTGATGGCTACACCTTC | CSVVVRAIDGYTF
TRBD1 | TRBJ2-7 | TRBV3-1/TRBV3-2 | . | TGTGCCAGCAGCCCTGGGACAGGGGGTATTTACGAGCAGTACTTC | CASSPGTGGIYEQYF
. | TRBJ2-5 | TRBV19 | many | TGTGCCAGTAGTATGAGGGCGGAGACCCAGTACTTC | CASSMRAETQYF
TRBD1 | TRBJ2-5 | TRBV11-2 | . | TGTGCCAGCAGCTTAGAAGCAGGGGGAGAGACCCAGTACTTC | CASSLEAGGETQYF
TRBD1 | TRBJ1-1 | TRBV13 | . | TGTGCCAGCAGCATGGGACAGGTGAACACTGAAGCTTTCTTT | CASSMGQVNTEAFF
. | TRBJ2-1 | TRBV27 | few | TGTGCCAGCAGTTTATGGGCAGGGGTAGACAATGAGCAGTTCTTC | CASSLWAGVDNEQFF
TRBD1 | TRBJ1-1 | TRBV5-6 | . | TGTGCCAGCAGCTCACGGACAGGGGGCTTTGGTGCTTTCTTT | CASSSRTGGFGAFF
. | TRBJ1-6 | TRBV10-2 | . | TGCGCCAGCAGTGATCCAGGGGCCTTAAATTCACCCCTCCACTTT | CASSDPGALNSPLHF
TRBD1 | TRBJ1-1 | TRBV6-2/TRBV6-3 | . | TGTGCCAGCAGTTTGACAGGGGGCGTAAGGATTGAAGCTTTCTTT | CASSLTGGVRIEAFF
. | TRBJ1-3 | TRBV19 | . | TGTGCCAGTAGTATTAACCGCAGTAGAAACACCATATATTTT | CASSINRSRNTIYF
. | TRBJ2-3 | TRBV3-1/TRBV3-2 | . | TGTGCCAGCAGCTTAGGGACATTGAACACAGATACGCAGTATTTT | CASSLGTLNTDTQYF
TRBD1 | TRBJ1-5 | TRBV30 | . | TGTGCCTGGAGTGCCGGGACAGGGGGTCAGCCCCAGCATTTT | CAWSAGTGGQPQHF
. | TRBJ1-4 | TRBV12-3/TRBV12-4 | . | TGTGCCAGCAGTTTACAAAAAAATGAAAAACTGTTTTTT | CASSLQKNEKLFF
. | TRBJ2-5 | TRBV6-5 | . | TGTGCCAGCAGTTACTCGAATGCCGCAGGGCCCAAGACCCAGTACTTC | CASSYSNAAGPKTQYF
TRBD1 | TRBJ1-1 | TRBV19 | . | TGTGCCAGTAAGGAGGACAGGGGGCGCGTCACTGAAGCTTTCTTT | CASKEDRGRVTEAFF
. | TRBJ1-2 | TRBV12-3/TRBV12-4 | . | TGTGCCACCGTATTAGCTAACTATGGCTACACCTTC | CATVLANYGYTF
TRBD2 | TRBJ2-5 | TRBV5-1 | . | TGCGCCAGCAGCTTGGGACTAGCGGGGGGGCCGGGGCAAGAGACCCAGTACTTC | CASSLGLAGGPGQETQYF
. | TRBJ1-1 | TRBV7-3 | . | TGTGCCAGCAGGTCCCTGCGGGACACTGAAGCTTTCTTT | CASRSLRDTEAFF
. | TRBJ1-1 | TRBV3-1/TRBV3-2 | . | TGTGCCAGCAGCCAAAGACCGGACAGTGACACTGAAGCTTTCTTT | CASSQRPDSDTEAFF
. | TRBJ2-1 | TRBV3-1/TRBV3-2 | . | TGTGCCAGCAGCCAAGTTTCGAGGAATGAGCAGTTCTTC | CASSQVSRNEQFF
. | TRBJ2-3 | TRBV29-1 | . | TGCAGCGGGGGGCGCCACACAGATACGCAGTATTTT | CSGGRHTDTQYF
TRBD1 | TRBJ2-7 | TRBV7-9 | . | TGTGCCAGCAGCATCTCACACAGGGGGCAGTACGAGCAGTACTTC | CASSISHRGQYEQYF
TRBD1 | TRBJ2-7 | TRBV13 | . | TGTGCCAGCAGCTCAGGGGACAGGGGGCCCTACGAGCAGTACTTC | CASSSGDRGPYEQYF
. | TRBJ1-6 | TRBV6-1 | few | TGTGCCAGCAGTGAAGGGGGGGGGCTGGGGAATTCACCCCTCCACTTT | CASSEGGGLGNSPLHF
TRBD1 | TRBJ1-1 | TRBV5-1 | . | TGCGCCAGCAGCGATCGGACAGGGAGCTTGAACACTGAAGCTTTCTTT | CASSDRTGSLNTEAFF
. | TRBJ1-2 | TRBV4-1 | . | TGCGCCAGCAGCGAGAAACACAGGGATTCCTATGGCTACACCTTC | CASSEKHRDSYGYTF
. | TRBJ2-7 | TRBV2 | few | TGTGCCAGCACCGTACAGGGAATAGTCTCCGAGCAGTACTTC | CASTVQGIVSEQYF
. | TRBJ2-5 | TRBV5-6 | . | TGTGCCAGCAGCTTCGGGGTAGAGACCCAGTACTTC | CASSFGVETQYF
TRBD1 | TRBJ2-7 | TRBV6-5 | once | TGTGCCAGCAATCCGACAGGGACGTACGAGCAGTACTTC | CASNPTGTYEQYF
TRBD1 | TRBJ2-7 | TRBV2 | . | TGTGCCAGCAGTAAGGACAGGAGCTCCTACGAGCAGTACTTC | CASSKDRSSYEQYF
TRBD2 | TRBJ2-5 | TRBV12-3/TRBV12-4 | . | TGTGCCAGCAGTGGAGGGAGGGCCCAGTACTTC | CASSGGRAQYF
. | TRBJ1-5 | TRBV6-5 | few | TGTGCCAGCAGTTACGAGGGAGGTAGCAATCAGCCCCAGCATTTT | CASSYEGGSNQPQHF
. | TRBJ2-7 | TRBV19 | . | TGTGCCAGTACTGGGCGTTTTGGGGGCGACTACGAGCAGTACTTC | CASTGRFGGDYEQYF
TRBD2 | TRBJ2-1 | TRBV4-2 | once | TGTGCCAGCAGCCAAGTCCTCAGCGGGGGTCCATACAATGAGCAGTTCTTC | CASSQVLSGGPYNEQFF